This TCR beta chain was identified in a study of cytomegalovirus exposure and HLA in healthy donors. Study information: There were some 81 million unique TCRs (from HLA-typed donors) in an early data release. The study's findings and limits: Earlier analysis found most TCR beta V segments productive about 87% or about 30% of the time.

The germline V gene encodes CDR1 ENHRY and CDR2 SYGVKD. The CDR3 totals 12 residues. V dropped 11 bases and J dropped 1 base, with 11 bases sitting between them. The PCR ran on 60 Vbeta and 13 Jbeta primers. Libraries were prepared by immunoSEQ multiplex PCR; TCRdb keeps only in-frame clonotypes and omits some of them. The table records approximately 140,000 clones, approximately 80% of them present only once. This clone was recorded once. Its antigen remains unknown. The gene calls are TRBV10-3 and TRBJ1-1; unclear D gene. The sequencing sample was made of PBMCs. The clonotype was recovered from a male donor in good health and CMV-seronegative. The CDR3 DNA reads TGTGCCGCCTCTGCGGCGAACACTGAAGCTTTCTTT. Encoded protein: CAASAANTEAFF.